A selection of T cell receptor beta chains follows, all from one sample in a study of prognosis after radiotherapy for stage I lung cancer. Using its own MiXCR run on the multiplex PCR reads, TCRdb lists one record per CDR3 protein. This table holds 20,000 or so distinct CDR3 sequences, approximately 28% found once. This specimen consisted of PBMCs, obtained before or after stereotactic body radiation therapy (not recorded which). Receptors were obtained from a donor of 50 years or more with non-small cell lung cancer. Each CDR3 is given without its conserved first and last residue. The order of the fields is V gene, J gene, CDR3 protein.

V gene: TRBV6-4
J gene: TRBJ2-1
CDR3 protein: ASSSGEGGINEQF

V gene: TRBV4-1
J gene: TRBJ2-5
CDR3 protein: ASSQYREQY

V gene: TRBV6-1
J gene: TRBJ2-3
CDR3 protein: ASRRDTHTDTQY

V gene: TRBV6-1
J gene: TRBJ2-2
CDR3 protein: ASRQTGTTGELF

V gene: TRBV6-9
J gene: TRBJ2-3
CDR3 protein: ASSWGRNKDRQY

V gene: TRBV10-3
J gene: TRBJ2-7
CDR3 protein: AISETDASYEQY

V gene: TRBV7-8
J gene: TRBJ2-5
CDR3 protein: ASETGSGTQY

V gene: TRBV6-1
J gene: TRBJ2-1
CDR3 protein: ASRNGGEDEQF

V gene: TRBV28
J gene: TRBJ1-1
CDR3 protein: ASSSHQVPEAF

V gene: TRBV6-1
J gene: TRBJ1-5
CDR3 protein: ASSEAGWGGLEQPQH

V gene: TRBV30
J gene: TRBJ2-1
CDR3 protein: ACRHRQGSSYNEQF

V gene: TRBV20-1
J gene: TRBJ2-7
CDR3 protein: SASPVGARDEQY

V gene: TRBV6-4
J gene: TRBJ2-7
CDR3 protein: ASTQTGGDEQY

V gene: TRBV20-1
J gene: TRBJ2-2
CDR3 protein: SASVPSDTRELF

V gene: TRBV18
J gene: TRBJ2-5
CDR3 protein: ASSPGHEQETQY

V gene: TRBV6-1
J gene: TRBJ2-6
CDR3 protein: ASSSDSSGANVLT

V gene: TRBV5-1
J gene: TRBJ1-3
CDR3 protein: ASSLEDPSGNTIY

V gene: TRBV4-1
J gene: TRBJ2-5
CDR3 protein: ASSRNSQETQY

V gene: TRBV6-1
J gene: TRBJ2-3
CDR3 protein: TSSVWGSTDTQY

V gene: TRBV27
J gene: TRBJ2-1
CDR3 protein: ASSSREFYNEQF

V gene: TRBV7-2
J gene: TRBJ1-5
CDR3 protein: ASRGTSNQPQH

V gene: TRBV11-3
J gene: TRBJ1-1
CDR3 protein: ASSWTRGSEAF

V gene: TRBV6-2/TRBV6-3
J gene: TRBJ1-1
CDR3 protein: AGSYSPQGDAF

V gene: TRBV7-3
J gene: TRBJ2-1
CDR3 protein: ASSTEIGLAGGLHNEQF

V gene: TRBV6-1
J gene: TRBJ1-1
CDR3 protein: ASSTTGNEPEAF

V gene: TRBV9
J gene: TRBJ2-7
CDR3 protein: ASSVGHGGSSYEQY

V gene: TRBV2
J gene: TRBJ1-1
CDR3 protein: ASIKGMSTEAF

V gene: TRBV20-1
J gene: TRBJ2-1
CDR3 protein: SARVGWLKYNEQF

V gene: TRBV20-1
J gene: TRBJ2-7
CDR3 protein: SAQGTCYYEQY

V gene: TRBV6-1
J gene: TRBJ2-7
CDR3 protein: ASSVRGYEQY

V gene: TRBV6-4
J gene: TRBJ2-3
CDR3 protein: ASSEAETGGTDTQY

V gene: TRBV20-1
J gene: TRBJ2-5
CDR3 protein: SARSGAEQETQY

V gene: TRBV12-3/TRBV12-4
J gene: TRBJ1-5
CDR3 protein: AGSFRAWGGYQH

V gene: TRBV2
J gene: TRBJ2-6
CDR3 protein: ASSGGIGSGANVLT

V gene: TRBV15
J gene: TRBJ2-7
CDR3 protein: ATSPNRGLSHEQY

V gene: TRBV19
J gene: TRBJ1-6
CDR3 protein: ASSRDRVSPLH

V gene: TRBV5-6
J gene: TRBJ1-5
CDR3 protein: ASSLRNQPQH

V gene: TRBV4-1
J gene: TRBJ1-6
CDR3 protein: ASSQNPNANSPLH

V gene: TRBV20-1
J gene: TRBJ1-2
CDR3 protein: SAALGARQGHYGYT

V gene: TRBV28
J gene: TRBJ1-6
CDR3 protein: ASSLAGETSNLH

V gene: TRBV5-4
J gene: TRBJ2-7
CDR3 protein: ASSGGAGSKSYEQY

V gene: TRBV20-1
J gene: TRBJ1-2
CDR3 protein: SARGRHLGDRGGGYT

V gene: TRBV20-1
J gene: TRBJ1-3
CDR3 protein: SAGEDSGNTIY

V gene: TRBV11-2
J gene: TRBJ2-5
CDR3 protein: ASSHTLGVQKETQY

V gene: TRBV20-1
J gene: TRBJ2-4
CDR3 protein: SATKDRGAKNIQY

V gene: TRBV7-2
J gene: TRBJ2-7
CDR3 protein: ASSPDSGARNEQY

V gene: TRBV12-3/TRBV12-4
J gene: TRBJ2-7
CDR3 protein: ASSLRRDRAYEQY

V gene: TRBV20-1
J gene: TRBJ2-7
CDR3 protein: SAISKPDGEQY

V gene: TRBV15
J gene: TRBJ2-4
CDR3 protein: ATSRDPENKNIQY

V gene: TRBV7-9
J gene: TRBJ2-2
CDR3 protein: ASSLVGRGGTGELF

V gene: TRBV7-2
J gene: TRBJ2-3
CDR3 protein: ASRWFGGRDTQY

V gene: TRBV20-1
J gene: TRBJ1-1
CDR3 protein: SASTRERMNTKAL

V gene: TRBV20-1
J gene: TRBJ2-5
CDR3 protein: SAAGWTSEQETQY

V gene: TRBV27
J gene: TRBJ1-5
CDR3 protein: ASKTGGQPQH

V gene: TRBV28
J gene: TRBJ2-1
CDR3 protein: ASRPPSGSTYNEQF

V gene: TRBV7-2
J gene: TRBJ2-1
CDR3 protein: ASSTHNQQF

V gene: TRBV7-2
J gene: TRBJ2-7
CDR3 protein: ASSSASGKSYEQY

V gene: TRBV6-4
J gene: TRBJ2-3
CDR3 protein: ASSDTTGGDTQY

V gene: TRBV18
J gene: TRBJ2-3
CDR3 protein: ASSRTSGSTDTQY

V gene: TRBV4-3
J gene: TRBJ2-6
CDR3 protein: ASSQDLRGSSGANVLT